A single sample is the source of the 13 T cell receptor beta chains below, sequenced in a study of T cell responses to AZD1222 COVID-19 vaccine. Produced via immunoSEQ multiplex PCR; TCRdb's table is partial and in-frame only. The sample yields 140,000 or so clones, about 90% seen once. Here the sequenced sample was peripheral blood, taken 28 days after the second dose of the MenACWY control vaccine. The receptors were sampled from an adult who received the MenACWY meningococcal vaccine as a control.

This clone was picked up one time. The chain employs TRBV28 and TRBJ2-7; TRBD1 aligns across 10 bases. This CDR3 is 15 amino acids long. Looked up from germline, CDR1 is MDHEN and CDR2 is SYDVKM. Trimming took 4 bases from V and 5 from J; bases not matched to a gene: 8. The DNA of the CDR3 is TGTGCCAGCAGTTCCGCCGGGACAGGGGTCAACGAGCAGTACTTC. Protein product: CASSSAGTGVNEQYF. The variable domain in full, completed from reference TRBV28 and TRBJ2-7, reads DVKVTQSSRYLVKRTGEKVFLECVQDMDHENMFWYRQDPGLGLRLIYFSYDVKMKEKGDIPEGYSVSREKKERFSLILESASTNQTSMYLCASSSAGTGVNEQYFGPGTRLTVT.

The CDR3 nucleotides are TGTGCCAGCAGCAGTCTACAGGGGGCGAAGACCCAGTACTTC. Its protein is CASSSLQGAKTQYF. The chain uses TRBV13 and TRBJ2-5; TRBD1 aligns across 9 bases. CDR3 length equals 14 residues. V trimming: 5 bases; J trimming: 6 bases; junction bases outside the gene matches: 7. Germline V CDR1 and CDR2: PRHDT, FYEKMQ (reference sequence).

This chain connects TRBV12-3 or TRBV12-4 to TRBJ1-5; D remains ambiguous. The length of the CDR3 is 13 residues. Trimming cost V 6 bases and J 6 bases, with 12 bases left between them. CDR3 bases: TGTGCCAGCAGCCCTCGTAGGCTTCAGCCCCAGCATTTT. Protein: CASSPRRLQPQHF.

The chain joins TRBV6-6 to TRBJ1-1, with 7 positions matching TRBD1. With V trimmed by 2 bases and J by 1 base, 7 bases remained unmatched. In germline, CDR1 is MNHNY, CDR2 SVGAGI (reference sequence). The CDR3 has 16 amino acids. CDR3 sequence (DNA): TGTGCCAGCAGTTACCCTAGACAGGGTTGGAACACTGAAGCTTTCTTT. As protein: CASSYPRQGWNTEAFF.

CDR3 DNA: TGTGCCAGCAGGAGGACTAGCGGGGGGAGGGAGACCCAGTACTTC. Translation gives CASRRTSGGRETQYF. This chain uses TRBV27 with TRBJ2-5; 14 positions match TRBD2. V lost 6 bases and J lost 5; bases outside the gene matches: 5. Germline V CDR1 and CDR2: MNHEY, SMNVEV (reference sequence). This CDR3 has 15 amino acids.

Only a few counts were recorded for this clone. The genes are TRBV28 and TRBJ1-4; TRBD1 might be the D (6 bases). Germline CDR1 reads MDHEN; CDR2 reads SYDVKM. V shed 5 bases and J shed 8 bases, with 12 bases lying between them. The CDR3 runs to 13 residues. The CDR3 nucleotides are TGTGCCAGCAGTGGGGGGCCGGAAGAAAAACTGTTTTTT. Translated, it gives CASSGGPEEKLFF. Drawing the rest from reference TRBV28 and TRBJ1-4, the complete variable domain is DVKVTQSSRYLVKRTGEKVFLECVQDMDHENMFWYRQDPGLGLRLIYFSYDVKMKEKGDIPEGYSVSREKKERFSLILESASTNQTSMYLCASSGGPEEKLFFGSGTQLSVL.

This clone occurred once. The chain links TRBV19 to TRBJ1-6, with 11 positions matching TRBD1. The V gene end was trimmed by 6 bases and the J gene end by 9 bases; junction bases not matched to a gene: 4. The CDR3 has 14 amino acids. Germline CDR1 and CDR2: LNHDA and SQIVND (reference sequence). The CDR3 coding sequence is TGTGCCAGTAGCTCGGGGACAGGGGGTTCACCCCTCCACTTT. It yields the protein CASSSGTGGSPLHF.

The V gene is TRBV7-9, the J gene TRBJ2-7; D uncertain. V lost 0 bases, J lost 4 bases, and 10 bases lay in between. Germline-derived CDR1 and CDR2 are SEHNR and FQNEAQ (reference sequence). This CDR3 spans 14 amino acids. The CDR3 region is CASSLAGSLYEQYF. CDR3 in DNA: TGTGCCAGCAGCTTAGCAGGCAGCTTATACGAGCAGTACTTC. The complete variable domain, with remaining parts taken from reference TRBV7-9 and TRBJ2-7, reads DTGVSQNPRHKITKRGQNVTFRCDPISEHNRLYWYRQTLGQGPEFLTYFQNEAQLEKSRLLSDRFSAERPKGSFSTLEIQRTEQGDSAMYLCASSLAGSLYEQYFGPGTRLTVT.

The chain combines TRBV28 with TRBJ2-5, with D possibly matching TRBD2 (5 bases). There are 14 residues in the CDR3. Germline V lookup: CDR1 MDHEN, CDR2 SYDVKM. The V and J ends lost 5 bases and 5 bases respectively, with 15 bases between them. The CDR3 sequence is CASSTHMGGETQYF. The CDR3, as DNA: TGTGCCAGCAGTACACACATGGGCGGGGAGACCCAGTACTTC.

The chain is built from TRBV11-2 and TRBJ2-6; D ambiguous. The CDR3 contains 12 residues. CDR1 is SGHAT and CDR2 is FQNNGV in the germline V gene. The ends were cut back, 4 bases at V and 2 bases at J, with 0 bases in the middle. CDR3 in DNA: TGTGCCAGCAGCTCTGGGGCCAACGTCCTGACTTTC. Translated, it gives CASSSGANVLTF.

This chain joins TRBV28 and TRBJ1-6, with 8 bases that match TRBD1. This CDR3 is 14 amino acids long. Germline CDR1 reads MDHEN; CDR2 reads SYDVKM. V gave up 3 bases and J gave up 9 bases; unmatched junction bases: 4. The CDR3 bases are TGTGCCAGCAGTTTCAGGGGGCCGGCTTCACCCCTCCACTTT. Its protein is CASSFRGPASPLHF.

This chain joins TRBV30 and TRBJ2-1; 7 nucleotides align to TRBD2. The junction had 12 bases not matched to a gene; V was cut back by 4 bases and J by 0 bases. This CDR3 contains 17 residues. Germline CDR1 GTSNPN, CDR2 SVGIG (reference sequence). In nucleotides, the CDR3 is TGTGCCTGGACCCCTTTTAGGCGGGGGAGCTCCTACAATGAGCAGTTCTTC. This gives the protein CAWTPFRRGSSYNEQFF.

The CDR3 region has the DNA TGTGCCAGCAGCTTGGTTCGGGGGAACTATGGCTACACCTTC. This encodes CASSLVRGNYGYTF. The chain employs TRBV5-6 and TRBJ1-2; TRBD1 is a possible D gene (5 bases). Germline loops: CDR1 SGHDT, CDR2 YYEEEE. The CDR3 totals 14 residues. Trimming removed 0 bases from V and 2 bases from J, with 8 bases in between.